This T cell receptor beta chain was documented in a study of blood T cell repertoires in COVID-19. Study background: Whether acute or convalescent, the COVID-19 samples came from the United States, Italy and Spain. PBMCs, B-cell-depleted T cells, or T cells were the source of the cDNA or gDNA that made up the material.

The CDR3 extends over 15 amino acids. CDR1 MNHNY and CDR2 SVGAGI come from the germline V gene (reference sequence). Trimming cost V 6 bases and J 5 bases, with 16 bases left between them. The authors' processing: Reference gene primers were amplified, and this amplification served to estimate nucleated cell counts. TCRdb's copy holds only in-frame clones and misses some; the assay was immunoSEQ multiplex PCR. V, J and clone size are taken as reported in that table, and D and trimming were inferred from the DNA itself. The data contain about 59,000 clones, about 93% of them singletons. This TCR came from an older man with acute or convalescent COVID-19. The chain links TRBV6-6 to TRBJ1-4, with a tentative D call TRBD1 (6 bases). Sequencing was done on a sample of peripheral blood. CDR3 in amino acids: CASRQFGQLNEKLFF. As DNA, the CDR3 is TGTGCCAGCAGACAATTCGGACAGCTAAATGAAAAACTGTTTTTT.